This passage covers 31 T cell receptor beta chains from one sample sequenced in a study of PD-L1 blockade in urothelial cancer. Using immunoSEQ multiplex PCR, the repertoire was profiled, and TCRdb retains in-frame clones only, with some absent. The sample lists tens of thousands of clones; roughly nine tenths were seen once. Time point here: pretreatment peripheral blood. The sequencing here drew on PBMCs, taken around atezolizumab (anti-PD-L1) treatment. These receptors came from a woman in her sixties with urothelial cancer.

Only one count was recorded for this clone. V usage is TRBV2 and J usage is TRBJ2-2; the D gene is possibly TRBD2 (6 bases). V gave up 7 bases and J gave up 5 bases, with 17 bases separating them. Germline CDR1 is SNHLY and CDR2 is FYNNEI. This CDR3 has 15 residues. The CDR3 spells CASIGLRDATGELFF. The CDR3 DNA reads TGTGCCAGCATAGGTTTGCGGGATGCTACCGGGGAGCTGTTTTTT.

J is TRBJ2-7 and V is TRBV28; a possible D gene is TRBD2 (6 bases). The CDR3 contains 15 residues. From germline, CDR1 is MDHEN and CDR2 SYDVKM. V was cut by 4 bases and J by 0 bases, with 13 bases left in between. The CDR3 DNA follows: TGTGCCAGCAGTTACCCCCGGGGGAGCTCCTACGAGCAGTACTTC. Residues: CASSYPRGSSYEQYF.

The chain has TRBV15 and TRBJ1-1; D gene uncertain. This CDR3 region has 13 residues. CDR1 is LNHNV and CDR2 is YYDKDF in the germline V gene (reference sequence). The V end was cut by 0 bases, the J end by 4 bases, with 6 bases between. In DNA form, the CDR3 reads TGTGCCACCAGCAGAGATCTTAGCACTGAAGCTTTCTTT. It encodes CATSRDLSTEAFF.

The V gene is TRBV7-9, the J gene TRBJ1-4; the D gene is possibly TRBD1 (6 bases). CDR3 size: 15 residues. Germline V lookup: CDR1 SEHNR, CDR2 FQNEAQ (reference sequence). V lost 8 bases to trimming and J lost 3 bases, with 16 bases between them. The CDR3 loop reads CASRTSQGANEKLFF. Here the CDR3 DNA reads TGTGCCAGCCGAACATCACAGGGTGCTAATGAAAAACTGTTTTTT.

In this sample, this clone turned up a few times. The CDR3: CAISTGQDYEQYF. The CDR3, as DNA: TGTGCCATCAGTACGGGACAGGACTACGAGCAGTACTTC. The chain joins TRBV10-3 to TRBJ2-7, with TRBD1 identical over 8 bases. V gave up 5 bases and J gave up 3 bases; unmatched junction bases: 3. Germline loops: CDR1 ENHRY, CDR2 SYGVKD. This CDR3 is 13 amino acids long.

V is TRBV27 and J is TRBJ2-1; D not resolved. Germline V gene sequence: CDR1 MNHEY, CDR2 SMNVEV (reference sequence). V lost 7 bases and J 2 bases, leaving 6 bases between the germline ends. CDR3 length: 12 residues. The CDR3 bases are TGTGCCAGCAAGAGAGCCTACAATGAGCAGTTCTTC. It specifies CASKRAYNEQFF.

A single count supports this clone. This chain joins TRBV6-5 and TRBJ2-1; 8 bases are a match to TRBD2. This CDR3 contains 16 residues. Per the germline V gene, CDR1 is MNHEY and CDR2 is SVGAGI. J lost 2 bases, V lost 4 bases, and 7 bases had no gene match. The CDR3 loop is CASSSGLVRPYNEQFF. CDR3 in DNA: TGTGCCAGCAGTTCGGGACTAGTTCGCCCCTACAATGAGCAGTTCTTC.

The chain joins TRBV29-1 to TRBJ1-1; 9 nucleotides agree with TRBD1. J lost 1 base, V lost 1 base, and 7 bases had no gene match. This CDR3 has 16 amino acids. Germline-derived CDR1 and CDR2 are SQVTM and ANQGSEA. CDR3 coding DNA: TGCAGCGTTGAAGGGGGGACAGGGTTAAAGAACACTGAAGCTTTCTTT. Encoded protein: CSVEGGTGLKNTEAFF.

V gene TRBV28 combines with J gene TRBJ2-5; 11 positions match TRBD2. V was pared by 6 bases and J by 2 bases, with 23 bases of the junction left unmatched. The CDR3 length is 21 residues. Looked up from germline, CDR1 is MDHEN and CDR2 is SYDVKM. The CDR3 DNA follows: TGTGCCAGCAGCAGCATAGCGGGAGGGCGTCATTCGTCCCCCTTACAAGAGACCCAGTACTTC. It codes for CASSSIAGGRHSSPLQETQYF.

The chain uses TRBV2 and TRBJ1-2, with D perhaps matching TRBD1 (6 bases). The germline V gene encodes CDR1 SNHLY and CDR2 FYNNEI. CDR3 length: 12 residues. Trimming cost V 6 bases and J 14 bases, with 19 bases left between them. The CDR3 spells CASRVDSPLVTF. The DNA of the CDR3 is TGTGCCAGCAGGGTGGACAGCCCTCTAGTTACCTTC.

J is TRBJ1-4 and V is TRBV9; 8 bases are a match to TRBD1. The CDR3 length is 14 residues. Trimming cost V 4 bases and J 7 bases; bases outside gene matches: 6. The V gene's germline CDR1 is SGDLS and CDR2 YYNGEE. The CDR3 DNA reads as TGTGCCAGCAGCCCCGGACAGGGCGGTGAAAAACTGTTTTTT. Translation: CASSPGQGGEKLFF.

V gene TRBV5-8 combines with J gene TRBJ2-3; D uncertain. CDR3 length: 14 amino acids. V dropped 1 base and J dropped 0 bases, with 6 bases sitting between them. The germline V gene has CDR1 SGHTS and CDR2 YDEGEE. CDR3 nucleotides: TGTGCCAGCAGCTTGCCACTTAGCACAGATACGCAGTATTTT. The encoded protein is CASSLPLSTDTQYF.

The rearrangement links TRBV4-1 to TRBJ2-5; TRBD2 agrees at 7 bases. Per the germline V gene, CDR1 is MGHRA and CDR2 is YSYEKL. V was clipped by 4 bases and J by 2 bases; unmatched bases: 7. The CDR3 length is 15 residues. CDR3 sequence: CASSRQRDQQETQYF. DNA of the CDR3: TGCGCCAGCAGCCGTCAGCGGGACCAACAAGAGACCCAGTACTTC.

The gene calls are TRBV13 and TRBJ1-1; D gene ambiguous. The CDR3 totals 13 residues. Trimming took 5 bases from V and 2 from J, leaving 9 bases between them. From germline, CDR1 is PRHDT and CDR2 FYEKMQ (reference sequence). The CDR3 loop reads CASSGTPNTEAFF. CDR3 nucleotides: TGTGCCAGCAGCGGTACTCCAAACACTGAAGCTTTCTTT.

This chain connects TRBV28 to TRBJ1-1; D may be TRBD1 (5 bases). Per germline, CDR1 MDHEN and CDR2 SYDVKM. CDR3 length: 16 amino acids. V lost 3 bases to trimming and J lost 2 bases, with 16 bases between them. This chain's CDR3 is CASSFLPLRVNTEAFF. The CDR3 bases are TGTGCCAGCAGTTTTCTTCCGCTCAGGGTTAACACTGAAGCTTTCTTT. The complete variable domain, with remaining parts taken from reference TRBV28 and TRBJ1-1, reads DVKVTQSSRYLVKRTGEKVFLECVQDMDHENMFWYRQDPGLGLRLIYFSYDVKMKEKGDIPEGYSVSREKKERFSLILESASTNQTSMYLCASSFLPLRVNTEAFFGQGTRLTVV.

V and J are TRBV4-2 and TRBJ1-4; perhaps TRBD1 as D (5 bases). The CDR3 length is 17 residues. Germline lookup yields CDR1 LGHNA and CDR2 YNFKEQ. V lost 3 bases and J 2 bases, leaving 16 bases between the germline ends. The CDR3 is CASSQAQAGGTNEKLFF. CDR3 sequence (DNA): TGTGCCAGCAGCCAGGCCCAGGCGGGGGGGACTAATGAAAAACTGTTTTTT.

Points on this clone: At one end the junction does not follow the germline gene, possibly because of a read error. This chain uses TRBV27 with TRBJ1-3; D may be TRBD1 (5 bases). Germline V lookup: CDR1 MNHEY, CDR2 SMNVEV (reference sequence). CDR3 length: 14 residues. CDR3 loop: CASRRTGPGNTIYF. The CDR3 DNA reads TGTGCCAGCAGAAGAACAGGACCTGGGAACACCATATATTTT.

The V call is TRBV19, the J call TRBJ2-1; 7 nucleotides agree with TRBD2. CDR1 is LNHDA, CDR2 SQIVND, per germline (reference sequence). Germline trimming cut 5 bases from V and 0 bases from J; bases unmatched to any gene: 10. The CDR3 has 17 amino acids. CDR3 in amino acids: CASSWGSGFFSYNEQFF. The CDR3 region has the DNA TGTGCCAGTAGTTGGGGTAGCGGGTTCTTCTCCTACAATGAGCAGTTCTTC.

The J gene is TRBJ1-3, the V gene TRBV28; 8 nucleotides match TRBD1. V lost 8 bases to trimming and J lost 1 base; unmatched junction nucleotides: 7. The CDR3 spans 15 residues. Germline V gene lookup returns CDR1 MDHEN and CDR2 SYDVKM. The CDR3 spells CASVPGGASGNTIYF. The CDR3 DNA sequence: TGTGCCAGCGTACCAGGGGGCGCTTCTGGAAACACCATATATTTT.

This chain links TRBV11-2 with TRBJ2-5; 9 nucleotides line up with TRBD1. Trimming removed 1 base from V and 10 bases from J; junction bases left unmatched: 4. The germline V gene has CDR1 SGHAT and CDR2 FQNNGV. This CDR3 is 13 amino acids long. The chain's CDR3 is CASSLGTGVGQYF. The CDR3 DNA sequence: TGTGCCAGCAGCTTAGGGACAGGGGTCGGCCAGTACTTC.

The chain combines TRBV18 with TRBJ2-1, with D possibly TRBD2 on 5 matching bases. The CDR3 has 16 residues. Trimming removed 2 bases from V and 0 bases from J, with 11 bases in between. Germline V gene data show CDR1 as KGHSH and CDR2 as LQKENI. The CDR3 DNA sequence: TGTGCCAGCTCACCAGAAGGAGGCCCCTCCTACAATGAGCAGTTCTTC. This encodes CASSPEGGPSYNEQFF.

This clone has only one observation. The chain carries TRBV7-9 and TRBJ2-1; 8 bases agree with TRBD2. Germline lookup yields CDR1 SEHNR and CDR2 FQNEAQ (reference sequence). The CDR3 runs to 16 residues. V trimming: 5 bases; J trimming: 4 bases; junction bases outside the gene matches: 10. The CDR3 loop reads CASSLMSGSNYNEQFF. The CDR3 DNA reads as TGTGCCAGCAGCCTAATGAGCGGGAGCAATTACAATGAGCAGTTCTTC.

The CDR3 sequence: CASSFIRDRRSGSRYEQYF. CDR3 sequence (DNA): TGTGCCAGCAGTTTCATCCGGGACCGTAGGAGCGGGAGTCGGTACGAGCAGTACTTC. The chain couples TRBV28 to TRBJ2-7, with 8 bases that match TRBD2. The ends lost 3 bases at V and 4 bases at J; junction bases unmatched: 20. The CDR3 is 19 amino acids. Germline CDR1 and CDR2: MDHEN and SYDVKM.

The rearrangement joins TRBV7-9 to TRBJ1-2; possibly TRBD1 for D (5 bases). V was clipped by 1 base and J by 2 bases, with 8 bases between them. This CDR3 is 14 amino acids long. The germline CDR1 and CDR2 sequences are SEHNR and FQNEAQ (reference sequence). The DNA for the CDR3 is TGTGCCAGCAGCTTAGGGGCAGGGAACTATGGCTACACCTTC. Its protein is CASSLGAGNYGYTF.

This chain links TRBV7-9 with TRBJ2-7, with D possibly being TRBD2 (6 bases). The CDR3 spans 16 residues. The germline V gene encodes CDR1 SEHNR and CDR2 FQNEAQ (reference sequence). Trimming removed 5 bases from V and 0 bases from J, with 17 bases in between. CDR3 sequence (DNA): TGTGCCAGCAGCCCGCGGATGGGGGGAAGCTCCTACGAGCAGTACTTC. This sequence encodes CASSPRMGGSSYEQYF.

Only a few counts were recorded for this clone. The CDR3: CASSGGELGGNTIYF. As DNA, the CDR3 is TGTGCCAGCAGTGGGGGGGAGTTAGGAGGAAACACCATATATTTT. The genes are TRBV6-5 and TRBJ1-3, with D maybe TRBD1 (5 bases). V was shortened by 5 bases and J by 4 bases, with 15 bases between the two germline ends. The CDR3 spans 15 residues. Germline V gene lookup returns CDR1 MNHEY and CDR2 SVGAGI.

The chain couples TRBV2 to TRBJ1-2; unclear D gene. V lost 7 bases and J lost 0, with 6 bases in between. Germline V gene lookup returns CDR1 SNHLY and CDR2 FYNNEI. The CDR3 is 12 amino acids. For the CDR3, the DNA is TGTGCCAGCATGAGGGCTAACTATGGCTACACCTTC. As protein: CASMRANYGYTF.

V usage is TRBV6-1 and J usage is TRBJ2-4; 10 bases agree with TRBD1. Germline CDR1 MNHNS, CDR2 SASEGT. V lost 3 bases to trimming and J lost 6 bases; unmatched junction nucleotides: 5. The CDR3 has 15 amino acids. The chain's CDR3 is CASSDWGQGTNIQYF. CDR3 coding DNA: TGTGCCAGCAGTGATTGGGGACAGGGGACAAACATTCAGTACTTC.

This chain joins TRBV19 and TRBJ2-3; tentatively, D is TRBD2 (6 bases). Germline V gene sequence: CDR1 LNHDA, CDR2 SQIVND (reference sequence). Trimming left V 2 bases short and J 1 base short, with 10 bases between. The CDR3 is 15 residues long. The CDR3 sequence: CASSIRGSRTDTQYF. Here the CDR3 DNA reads TGTGCCAGTAGTATACGGGGGTCTCGCACAGATACGCAGTATTTT. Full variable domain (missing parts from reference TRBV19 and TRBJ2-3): DGGITQSPKYLFRKEGQNVTLSCEQNLNHDAMYWYRQDPGQGLRLIYYSQIVNDFQKGDIAEGYSVSREKKESFPLTVTSAQKNPTAFYLCASSIRGSRTDTQYFGPGTRLTVL.

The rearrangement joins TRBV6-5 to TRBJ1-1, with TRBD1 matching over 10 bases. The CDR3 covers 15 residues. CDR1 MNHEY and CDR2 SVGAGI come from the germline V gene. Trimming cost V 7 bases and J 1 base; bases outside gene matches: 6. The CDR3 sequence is CASKYDRGPNTEAFF. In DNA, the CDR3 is TGTGCCAGCAAATACGACAGGGGGCCGAACACTGAAGCTTTCTTT.

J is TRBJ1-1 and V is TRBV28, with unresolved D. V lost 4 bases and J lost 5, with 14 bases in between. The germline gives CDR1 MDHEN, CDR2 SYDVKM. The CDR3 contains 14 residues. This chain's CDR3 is CASSSPGRVTEAFF. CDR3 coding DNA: TGTGCCAGCAGTTCCCCGGGGAGGGTAACTGAAGCTTTCTTT.